The TCR beta chain under discussion was sequenced for a study of blood T cell repertoires in COVID-19. Turning to the study itself: Researchers got acute and convalescent COVID-19 samples from the United States, Italy and Spain.

Using immunoSEQ multiplex PCR, the repertoire was profiled, and TCRdb retains in-frame clones only, with some absent. Altogether more than 200,000 clones are present, about 88% being singletons, with the ten largest covering approximately 2.1%. CDR3 length equals 21 residues. This TCR derives from a woman aged 35 to 49 who had recovered from COVID-19. The material sequenced was peripheral blood. J is TRBJ2-6 and V is TRBV21-1; the table's D call, TRBD1, has no DNA check behind it. TRBV21-1 has pseudogene status. The CDR3 nucleotides read TGTGCCAGCAGCAAAGTCCTGCCACGGCCAAAACAGGGCTCTGGGGCCAACGTCCTGACTTTC. It encodes CASSKVLPRPKQGSGANVLTF.